This T cell receptor (beta chain) was sequenced during a study of T-cell memory formation after mild COVID-19. Study at large: Largely donor-specific TCR clusters were found.

Broader study findings: Whereas later expanders leaned CD4+, clones contracting day 15 to 85 showed a balanced CD4/CD8 makeup.

As concerns this clonotype: Its antigen is as yet unknown.

Amplification by 5'RACE using constant-segment primers produced TCR alpha and TCR beta cDNA libraries that carried sample barcodes and UMIs. Via MiXCR, TCRdb re-called the 5' RACE reads, giving one row per CDR3 protein. Altogether roughly 320,000 distinct CDR3 sequences are present, around 27% being singletons, with the ten largest covering approximately 13%. Specimen: PBMCs or a T cell subset sorted from them (not recorded which). The TCR originated in an adult woman who had mild COVID-19 (a few samples of this study predate the infection). Cell type and time point are not known.

The CDR3 nucleotides are TGTGCCAGCAGCCCGACTAGTTTTCTAGAGCAGTTCTTC. Its translation is CASSPTSFLEQFF. The chain employs TRBV5-4 and TRBJ2-1, with D possibly TRBD2 on 6 matching bases. The CDR3 is 13 residues long. CDR1 is SGHNT, CDR2 YYREEE, per germline (reference sequence). V gave up 4 bases and J gave up 10 bases, with 15 bases separating them.